This TCR beta chain was observed in a study of T cell responses to AZD1222 COVID-19 vaccine (dated by TCRdb to the early 2020s). Study-level background: TCR sequencing was performed for about 240 trial participants, of whom some 200 were given two doses of AZD1222 and 26 were given two doses of MenACWY control vaccine. Enrollment into the trials was organized by age into subgroups of 18-55, 56-69 and 70-plus years, and those subgroups contained around 150, 28 and 57 TCR-sequenced participants, respectively.

This specimen's time point label, interpreted: about 28 days (+/-7) after the second vaccine dose. AZD1222 recipients whose second dose came at about 4 weeks and those whose second dose came at about 12 weeks were combined into one group, since spike-specific TCR depth and breadth did not differ between the two schedules. The vaccinee samples were drawn from two UK trials, COV001 and COV002, one of which was a single-blind randomized controlled phase 2/3 trial testing AZD1222 (ChAdOx1 nCoV-19) in healthy adults. For TCRbeta chain sequencing, PBMC samples were collected from trial participants at day 0 and at day 28 after the second dose. The cysteine opens and the phenylalanine closes a CDR3 of 16 amino acids. Kept here is only the CDR3 DNA, which spans 48 bases and is read in frame from base 1. Worth noting for this clone: The specificity of this receptor is unknown. The sample holds no much larger clone one base away, and base qualities are not on file.

What the authors observed across the whole study: A significant rise in spike-specific TCR breadth and depth was observed after two AZD1222 doses relative to day 0 and relative to MenACWY recipients. Because no day 14 peak-response samples were available, repertoires were characterized only after the peak T cell response. The 56-69-year group was small, and its depth increase did not reach significance, likely because of low power. The whole spike protein was spanned by vaccine-associated CD4 TCRs, and dominant responses were seen in regions 160-218 and 743-854. Conclusions about previously exposed vaccinees are limited, since just five or six AZD1222 recipients were seropositive for SARS-CoV-2 at baseline. Epitopes outside the regions mutated in the B.1.351 and B.1.1.7 variants were reportedly recognized by nearly half of the unique spike-specific TCRs. Participants were mostly white British and included more females than males, and it was suggested by the authors that clonal diversity may have been underestimated.

The CDR3 regions of human TCRbeta chains were analyzed by immunosequencing. The original methods were these. Repertoire TCRs were checked for matches against a reference library of SARS-CoV-2-specific TCRs that had been generated using the MIRA antigen-specificity platform. Breadth was defined as the fraction of unique TCRs that were SARS-CoV-2-associated, and depth was defined as the fraction of total T cells that were SARS-CoV-2-associated. Using the MIRA data, every spike-specific TCR was mapped to the spike region that the TCR reacted to and assigned to either a CD4 or a CD8 class. Log10-transformed breadth and depth values were compared by one-way ANOVA with Sidak's multiple comparisons tests. TCRdb carries this immuneACCESS record with in-frame sequences only. Its versions omit some clonotypes, under half of them owing to an unresolved V gene in the studies checked, with the rest unexplained. V, J and clone size are those of that table, while D and trimming were read from the DNA. The sample table contains 150,000 to 200,000 clones; only one count was recorded for 94% of them. The ten largest clones take up 4.5% to 5.5% of the sample.

The sequenced sample was peripheral blood, obtained 28 days after the second AZD1222 dose. This TCR came from an adult who received the AZD1222 COVID-19 vaccine. The sequence joins TRBV21-1 to TRBJ2-7; the table's D gene call, TRBD1, was not cross checked with the DNA. TRBV21-1 represents a pseudogene. The CDR3 reads as follows: CASSKDNTGEIYEQYF. The DNA sequence is TGTGCCAGCAGCAAGGATAACACAGGGGAAATCTACGAGCAGTACTTC.